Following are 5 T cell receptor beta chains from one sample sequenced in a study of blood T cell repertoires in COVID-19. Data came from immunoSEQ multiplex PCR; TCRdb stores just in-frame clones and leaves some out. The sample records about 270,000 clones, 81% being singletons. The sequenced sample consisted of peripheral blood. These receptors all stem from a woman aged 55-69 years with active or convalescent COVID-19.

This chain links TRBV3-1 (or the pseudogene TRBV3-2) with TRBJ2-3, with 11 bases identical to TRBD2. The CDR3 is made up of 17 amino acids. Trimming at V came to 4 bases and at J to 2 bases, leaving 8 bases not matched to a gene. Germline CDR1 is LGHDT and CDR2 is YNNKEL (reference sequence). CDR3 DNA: TGTGCCAGCAGCCCACGCGGGACTAGCGGCCCCACAGATACGCAGTATTTT. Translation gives CASSPRGTSGPTDTQYF.

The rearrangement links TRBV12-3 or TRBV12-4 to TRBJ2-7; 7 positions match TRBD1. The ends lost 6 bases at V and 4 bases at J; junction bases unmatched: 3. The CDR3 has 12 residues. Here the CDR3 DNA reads TGTGCCAGCAGCCCCAGGGGGTACGAGCAGTACTTC. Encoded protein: CASSPRGYEQYF.

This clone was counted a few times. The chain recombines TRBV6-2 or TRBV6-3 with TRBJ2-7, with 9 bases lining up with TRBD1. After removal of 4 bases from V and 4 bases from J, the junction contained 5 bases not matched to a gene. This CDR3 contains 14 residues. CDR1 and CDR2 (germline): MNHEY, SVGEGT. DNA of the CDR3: TGTGCCAGCAGTTTCCCGACAGGGGGGTACGAGCAGTACTTC. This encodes CASSFPTGGYEQYF.

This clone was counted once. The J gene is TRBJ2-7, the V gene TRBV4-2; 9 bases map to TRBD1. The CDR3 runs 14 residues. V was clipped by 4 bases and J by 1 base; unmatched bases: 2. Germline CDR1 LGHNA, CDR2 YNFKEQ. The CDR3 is CASSPGTGSYEQYF. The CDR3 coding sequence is TGTGCCAGCAGCCCTGGGACAGGGTCCTACGAGCAGTACTTC.

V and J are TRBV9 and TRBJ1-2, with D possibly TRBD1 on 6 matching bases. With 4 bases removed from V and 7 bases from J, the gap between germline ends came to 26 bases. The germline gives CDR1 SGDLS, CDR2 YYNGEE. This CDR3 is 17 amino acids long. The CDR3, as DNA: TGTGCCAGCAGCCCGAGGATGGGGGCGGGGGGCTCAGGTGGCTACACCTTC. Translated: CASSPRMGAGGSGGYTF.